This T cell receptor (beta chain) came from a study of OX40 agonist ivuxolimab in advanced cancers. Trimming removed 7 bases from V and 4 bases from J, with 5 bases in between. This CDR3 is built from 12 residues. Germline loops: CDR1 MDHEN, CDR2 SYDVKM. The repertoire was sequenced with immunoSEQ multiplex PCR; TCRdb's copy has only in-frame clones and lacks some. The sample records roughly 60,000 clones, around 90% being singletons. The source of this sequence is an adult with an advanced solid tumor such as melanoma, head and neck, liver or kidney cancer. The rearrangement links TRBV28 to TRBJ2-6, with D unresolved. The sequenced sample was CD4+ or CD8+ T cells sorted from blood, obtained in a trial of the OX40 agonist ivuxolimab. The CDR3 DNA follows: TGTGCCAGCACCCGGGGGGCCAACGTCCTGACTTTC. Protein sequence: CASTRGANVLTF. The full variable domain, with the rest looked up from reference TRBV28 and TRBJ2-6, is DVKVTQSSRYLVKRTGEKVFLECVQDMDHENMFWYRQDPGLGLRLIYFSYDVKMKEKGDIPEGYSVSREKKERFSLILESASTNQTSMYLCASTRGANVLTFGAGSRLTVL.